This TCR beta chain was found in a study of T cells after posttransplantation cyclophosphamide. The study, taken as a whole, reports: TRB clonality was highly associated with recipient CMV seropositivity and reactivation. Later blood repertoires were often dominated by clones from the donor CD8+ memory compartment. Tissue-infiltrating T cells from skin or gut overlapped little with blood T cells.

Per the germline V gene, CDR1 is MNHEY and CDR2 is SVGAGI. The CDR3 contains 15 residues. The V end lost 0 bases, the J end lost 0 bases, and 8 bases lay between the germline ends. Sequencing used immunoSEQ multiplex PCR; TCRdb keeps in-frame clones, though not all of them. The sample records fewer than 20,000 clones, roughly 92% being singletons. Remarks on this clone: What it binds is not known.

Cyclophosphamide on days +3 and +4 followed busulfan-fludarabine conditioning and a marrow graft. The chain combines TRBV6-5 with TRBJ1-1; unclear D gene. Source: CD4+ T cells sorted from blood, taken after allogeneic stem cell transplant with posttransplant cyclophosphamide. This clonotype was obtained from a male patient aged 60 to 75 who received an allogeneic stem cell transplant from a related donor and was CMV-positive. The graft donor may have contributed some T cells. The CDR3 nucleotides read TGTGCCAGCAGTTACTCGGCAGGTATGAACACTGAAGCTTTCTTT. This sequence encodes CASSYSAGMNTEAFF.